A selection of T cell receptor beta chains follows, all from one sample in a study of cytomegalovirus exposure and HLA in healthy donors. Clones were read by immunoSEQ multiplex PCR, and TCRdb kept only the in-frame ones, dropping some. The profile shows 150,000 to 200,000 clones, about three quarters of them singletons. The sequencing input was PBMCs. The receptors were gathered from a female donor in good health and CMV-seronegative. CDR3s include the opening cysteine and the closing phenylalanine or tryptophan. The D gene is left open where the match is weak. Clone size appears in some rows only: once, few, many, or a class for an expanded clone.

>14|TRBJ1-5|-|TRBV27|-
CASSLQGGNQPQHF
TGTGCCAGCAGTTTACAGGGTGGCAATCAGCCCCAGCATTTT
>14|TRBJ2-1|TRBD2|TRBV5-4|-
CASSFGTSVYEQFF
TGTGCCAGCAGCTTCGGGACTAGCGTCTATGAGCAGTTCTTC
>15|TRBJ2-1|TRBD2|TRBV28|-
CASSLSGLGVNEQFF
TGTGCCAGCAGTTTATCGGGACTAGGCGTCAATGAGCAGTTCTTC
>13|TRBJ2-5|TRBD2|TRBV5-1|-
CASGTSGIETQYF
TGCGCCAGCGGGACTAGCGGGATTGAGACCCAGTACTTC
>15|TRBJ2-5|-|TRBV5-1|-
CASSLGSPYQETQYF
TGCGCCAGCAGCTTGGGTTCCCCGTACCAAGAGACCCAGTACTTC
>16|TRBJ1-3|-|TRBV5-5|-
CASSKVPGRARNTIYF
TGTGCCAGCAGCAAGGTCCCCGGCAGGGCCCGAAACACCATATATTTT
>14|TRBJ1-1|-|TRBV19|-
CASSIGHPNTEAFF
TGTGCCAGTAGTATCGGACACCCTAACACTGAAGCTTTCTTT
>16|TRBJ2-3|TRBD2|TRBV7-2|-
CASRSTSGRRTDTQYF
TGTGCCAGCAGGTCTACTAGCGGGAGGCGCACAGATACGCAGTATTTT
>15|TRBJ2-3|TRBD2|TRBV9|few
CASSKAGGLAVEQYF
TGTGCCAGCAGCAAAGCGGGGGGCCTTGCGGTCGAGCAGTATTTT
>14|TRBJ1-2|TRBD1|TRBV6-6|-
CASSYSTGNYGYTF
TGTGCCAGCAGTTACTCGACAGGGAACTATGGCTACACCTTC
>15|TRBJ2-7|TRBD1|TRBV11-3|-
CASSLAGTGVYEQYF
TGTGCCAGCAGCTTAGCCGGGACAGGGGTGTACGAGCAGTACTTC
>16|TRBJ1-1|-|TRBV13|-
CASSFVTGDLNTEAFF
TGTGCCAGCAGCTTCGTAACAGGAGACTTGAACACTGAAGCTTTCTTT
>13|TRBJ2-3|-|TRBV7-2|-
CASSLRQIDTQYF
TGTGCCAGCAGCCTAAGACAGATAGATACGCAGTATTTT
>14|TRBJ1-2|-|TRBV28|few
CASSLQQNNYGYTF
TGTGCCAGCAGTTTACAACAGAATAACTATGGCTACACCTTC
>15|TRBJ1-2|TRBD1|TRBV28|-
CASSPRQGSDYGYTF
TGTGCCAGCAGTCCGCGACAGGGGTCGGACTATGGCTACACCTTC
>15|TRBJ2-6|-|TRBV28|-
CASSFPGTGANVLTF
TGTGCCAGCAGTTTTCCCGGGACTGGGGCCAACGTCCTGACTTTC
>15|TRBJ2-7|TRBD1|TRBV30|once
CAWAKTGTGGVEQYF
TGTGCCTGGGCAAAGACCGGGACAGGGGGCGTTGAGCAGTACTTC
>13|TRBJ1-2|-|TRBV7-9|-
CASSLNTDYGYTF
TGTGCCAGCAGCTTAAATACAGACTATGGCTACACCTTC
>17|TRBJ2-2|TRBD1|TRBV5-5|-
CASSFRDREFGTGELFF
TGTGCCAGCAGCTTCCGGGACAGGGAATTTGGGACCGGGGAGCTGTTTTTT
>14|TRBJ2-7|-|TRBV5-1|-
CASSANSGGNEQYF
TGCGCCAGCAGCGCAAACAGTGGCGGGAACGAGCAGTACTTC